This T cell receptor beta chain was observed in a study of T cells in Graves' hyperthyroidism and ophthalmopathy. Turning to this clonotype: What it recognizes is unknown.

Overall study results and limits: Peripheral blood also featured most of the thyroid clonotypes expanded above 0.001.

This CDR3 has 13 residues. Between the trimmed V and J ends, which lost 7 bases and 7 bases, there was a span of 16 bases. Germline V CDR1 and CDR2: MGHDK, SYGVNS. What was amplified from RNA transcripts were TCR beta CDR3 regions. The primer set for the first-round RT-PCR of the TCR CDR3 was HTBI. MiXCR, run by TCRdb on the multiplex PCR reads, gives a single entry per CDR3 protein. Of about 46,000 distinct CDR3 sequences in the sample, approximately 49% were seen once. The specimen was peripheral blood or thyroid tissue (not recorded which). This clonotype was sampled from a woman in her 50s with Graves' hyperthyroidism. The chain is built from TRBV25-1 and TRBJ1-2; the D gene is possibly TRBD1 (5 bases). DNA for the CDR3: TGTGCCAGCACCCAGGGTGCTTCCACTGGCTACACCTTC. It yields the protein CASTQGASTGYTF.